These 6 T cell receptor beta chains were sequenced from one sample in a study of graft-versus-host responses after intestinal transplantation. These receptors have no known antigen. The assay was immunoSEQ multiplex PCR, and TCRdb's table has in-frame clones only and misses some. Seen here are about 86,000 clones, roughly four fifths observed once, and the top ten hold approximately 18%. The sequencing used unstimulated CD8+ T cells sorted from spleen or lymph node cells, collected before intestinal transplant. The source of these receptors is a human donor who received an intestinal transplant.

The chain couples TRBV28 to TRBJ1-3, with D unclear. Germline values: CDR1 MDHEN, CDR2 SYDVKM. The CDR3 is made up of 17 amino acids. Trimming cost V 1 base and J 1 base, with 14 bases left between them. In nucleotides, the CDR3 is TGTGCCAGCAGTTTATTTCTCTCGGCGGATTCTGGAAACACCATATATTTT. Protein: CASSLFLSADSGNTIYF.

This clone was detected only a few times. V usage is TRBV6-5 and J usage is TRBJ2-7, with D possibly being TRBD1 or TRBD2 (6 bases each). The V end lost 0 bases, the J end lost 6 bases, and 12 bases lay between the germline ends. The CDR3 has 14 residues. Germline V gene data show CDR1 as MNHEY and CDR2 as SVGAGI. The CDR3 coding sequence is TGTGCCAGCAGTTACTCGGGGGGCGCCTCCGAGCAGTACTTC. This translates into CASSYSGGASEQYF.

The CDR3 sequence is CASSQKVQGMNEQFF. CDR3 nucleotides: TGTGCCAGCAGCCAGAAGGTACAGGGGATGAATGAGCAGTTCTTC. The chain is built from TRBV21-1 and TRBJ2-1; the table assigns TRBD1, which was not confirmed against the DNA. TRBV21-1 is classified as a pseudogene. This CDR3 has 15 residues.

J is TRBJ2-2 and V is TRBV2; D is ambiguous. Trimming stripped 2 bases from V and 5 bases from J, with 9 bases between. The germline gives CDR1 SNHLY, CDR2 FYNNEI. This CDR3 is 14 amino acids long. The CDR3: CASSEMQNTGELFF. The CDR3 nucleotides are TGTGCCAGCAGTGAAATGCAGAATACCGGGGAGCTGTTTTTT.

The gene calls are TRBV5-6 and TRBJ2-5; no definite D call. The CDR3 totals 14 residues. Trimming stripped 4 bases from V and 4 bases from J, with 14 bases between. Germline V lookup: CDR1 SGHDT, CDR2 YYEEEE. The DNA for the CDR3 is TGTGCCAGCAGCCCCGTCCTAGGACCAGAGACCCAGTACTTC. It codes for CASSPVLGPETQYF.

V usage is TRBV11-2 and J usage is TRBJ2-1; D possibly corresponds to TRBD1 (6 bases). V was pared by 5 bases and J by 4 bases, with 12 bases between. CDR3 length: 14 amino acids. CDR1 is SGHAT, CDR2 FQNNGV, per germline. CDR3 loop: CASSHNRVYNEQFF. DNA for the CDR3: TGTGCCAGCAGCCACAACAGGGTTTACAATGAGCAGTTCTTC.